Presented here are 24 T cell receptor beta chains from one specimen sequenced in a study of T cell responses to AZD1222 COVID-19 vaccine. Assay used: immunoSEQ multiplex PCR; TCRdb lists only in-frame clones, some missing. The sample lists tens of thousands of clones, nearly 90% occurring once. The input for sequencing was peripheral blood, taken on day 0 of AZD1222 vaccination. The receptors stem from an adult in good health.

The chain carries TRBV6-5 and TRBJ1-4, with D possibly being TRBD1 (5 bases). The CDR3 extends over 16 amino acids. V dropped 2 bases and J dropped 8 bases, with 18 bases sitting between them. Germline V lookup: CDR1 MNHEY, CDR2 SVGAGI. The CDR3 sequence is CASSYAFTGTWEKLFF. The DNA of the CDR3 is TGTGCCAGCAGTTACGCCTTCACAGGCACCTGGGAAAAACTGTTTTTT.

The gene calls are TRBV14 and TRBJ1-4; 8 bases align to TRBD1. The CDR3 sequence is 13 residues long. V lost 10 bases, J lost 6 bases, and 7 bases stayed unmatched. The germline gives CDR1 SGHDN, CDR2 FVKESK. The CDR3 loop is CANNGRGHEKLFF. In DNA form, the CDR3 reads TGTGCCAATAATGGCAGGGGGCATGAAAAACTGTTTTTT.

The chain recombines TRBV6-6 with TRBJ2-5, with D tentatively TRBD1 or TRBD2 (5 bases each). The CDR3 totals 13 residues. The V end was cut by 4 bases, the J end by 4 bases, with 10 bases between. Germline assignment: CDR1 MNHNY and CDR2 SVGAGI (reference sequence). CDR3 in DNA: TGTGCCAGCAGTTTTACGAGGGGAGAGACCCAGTACTTC. Translating gives CASSFTRGETQYF.

As for this clone: The junction does not match germline at one end; this may be a read error. The genes are TRBV7-7 and TRBJ2-5; 8 bases fit TRBD1. CDR1 is SSHAT and CDR2 is FNYEAQ in the germline V gene (reference sequence). This CDR3 is built from 16 residues. The CDR3 spells CASSLGGQGLLETQYF. Written as DNA, the CDR3 is TGTGCTAGCAGCTTAGGTGGACAGGGCTTATTGGAGACCCAGTACTTC. The entire variable domain, with the rest obtained from reference TRBV7-7 and TRBJ2-5, is as follows: GAGVSQSPRYKVTKRGQDVTLRCDPISSHATLYWYQQALGQGPEFLTYFNYEAQPDKSGLPSDRFSAERPEGSISTLTIQRTEQRDSAMYRCASSLGGQGLLETQYFGPGTRLLVL.

J is TRBJ2-1 and V is TRBV11-2, with 7 nucleotides matching TRBD1. V lost 1 base to trimming and J lost 3 bases; unmatched junction nucleotides: 3. CDR3 length: 15 residues. From germline, CDR1 is SGHAT and CDR2 FQNNGV. In DNA, the CDR3 is TGTGCCAGCAGCTTAGGAACAGGGGTCTACAATGAGCAGTTCTTC. It encodes CASSLGTGVYNEQFF.

This sequence joins TRBV11-2 and TRBJ2-5, with D tentatively TRBD2 (5 bases). Trimming left V 6 bases short and J 4 bases short, with 12 bases between. The CDR3 is 13 residues long. Looked up from germline, CDR1 is SGHAT and CDR2 is FQNNGV. The CDR3 spells CASRRDSVETQYF. The CDR3 DNA is TGTGCCAGCAGGAGAGATAGCGTAGAGACCCAGTACTTC.

The V call is TRBV7-9, the J call TRBJ1-5; D is possibly TRBD1 (5 bases). The V end was cut by 3 bases, the J end by 7 bases, with 10 bases between. CDR3 length: 13 residues. The germline V gene encodes CDR1 SEHNR and CDR2 FQNEAQ (reference sequence). The CDR3 DNA sequence: TGTGCCAGCAGCTTTCAGGGTAGGCAGCCCCAGCATTTT. Amino acids: CASSFQGRQPQHF.

V gene TRBV11-3 combines with J gene TRBJ2-2; D unresolved. Germline CDR1 reads SGHNT; CDR2 reads YENEEA. The V end lost 1 base, the J end lost 6 bases, and 12 bases lay between the germline ends. This CDR3 comprises 15 residues. The CDR3, as DNA: TGTGCCAGCAGCTTAGGTAGTAGTATCCCCGGGGAGCTGTTTTTT. This codes for CASSLGSSIPGELFF.

This chain uses TRBV7-9 with TRBJ1-5, with D uncertain. Trimming removed 7 bases from V and 2 bases from J, with 9 bases in between. Germline lookup yields CDR1 SEHNR and CDR2 FQNEAQ (reference sequence). The CDR3 totals 13 residues. CDR3 nucleotides: TGTGCCAGCACCCGGGGTGGCAATCAGCCCCAGCATTTT. This codes for CASTRGGNQPQHF.

This clone was counted between two and nine times. The V call is TRBV27, the J call TRBJ1-1; D is possibly TRBD1 (5 bases). Trimming took off 2 bases at V and 2 bases at J, with 15 bases between the two ends. Germline loops: CDR1 MNHEY, CDR2 SMNVEV (reference sequence). The CDR3 is 16 amino acids. The CDR3 bases are TGTGCCAGCAGTTTAAGGGGTGGACAAATTAACACTGAAGCTTTCTTT. Protein: CASSLRGGQINTEAFF.

The chain recombines TRBV2 with TRBJ2-7; 7 positions match TRBD2. Germline loops: CDR1 SNHLY, CDR2 FYNNEI. The V segment lost 6 bases and the J segment 2 bases; nucleotides outside the gene matches: 10. The CDR3 has 15 amino acids. CDR3 DNA sequence: TGTGCCAGCAGGTGGTTTAGCGGGCAAGCCTACGAGCAGTACTTC. Its protein is CASRWFSGQAYEQYF.

The genes are TRBV6-1 and TRBJ2-7, with no clear D. Trimming shortened V by 3 bases and J by 1 base, and 10 bases separated the two germline ends. This CDR3 spans 14 amino acids. The germline V gene encodes CDR1 MNHNS and CDR2 SASEGT. In nucleotides, the CDR3 is TGTGCCAGCAGTGATTCAATGGTATCCTACGAGCAGTACTTC. This translates into CASSDSMVSYEQYF.

The V gene is TRBV29-1, the J gene TRBJ1-4, with 7 positions matching TRBD1. The CDR3 has 12 amino acids. Germline loops: CDR1 SQVTM, CDR2 ANQGSEA. Germline trimming cut 7 bases from V and 6 bases from J; bases unmatched to any gene: 5. This chain's CDR3 is CSGGTEDEKLFF. The CDR3 region has the DNA TGCAGCGGGGGGACAGAGGATGAAAAACTGTTTTTT.

V usage is TRBV28 and J usage is TRBJ1-2; 12 bases fit TRBD1. This CDR3 has 18 residues. The ends lost 1 base at V and 3 bases at J; junction bases unmatched: 9. Looked up from germline, CDR1 is MDHEN and CDR2 is SYDVKM. Here the CDR3 DNA reads TGTGCCAGCAGTTTATCCGGGACAGGGGGCTCTAAATACTATGGCTACACCTTC. It specifies CASSLSGTGGSKYYGYTF.

V is TRBV7-2 and J is TRBJ2-5; 9 bases are shared with TRBD2. The CDR3 runs to 14 residues. Germline V gene lookup returns CDR1 SGHTA and CDR2 FQGNSA. V gave up 8 bases and J gave up 5 bases; unmatched junction bases: 9. The CDR3 DNA is TGTGCCAGCCTCCCGCGGGGGGGCCTCGAGACCCAGTACTTC. It codes for CASLPRGGLETQYF.

The V gene is TRBV7-9, the J gene TRBJ1-4; maybe TRBD1 (6 bases). The V gene's germline CDR1 is SEHNR and CDR2 FQNEAQ (reference sequence). The V end was cut by 10 bases, the J end by 4 bases, with 16 bases between. The CDR3 loop spans 14 amino acids. DNA for the CDR3: TGTGCCACCGGGACAAGGGGGAATAATGAAAAACTGTTTTTT. Amino acid sequence: CATGTRGNNEKLFF. Full variable domain (outside the CDR3, taken from reference TRBV7-9 and TRBJ1-4): DTGVSQNPRHKITKRGQNVTFRCDPISEHNRLYWYRQTLGQGPEFLTYFQNEAQLEKSRLLSDRFSAERPKGSFSTLEIQRTEQGDSAMYLCATGTRGNNEKLFFGSGTQLSVL.

The V call is TRBV5-5, the J call TRBJ2-7; no clear D gene. Germline values: CDR1 SGHKS, CDR2 YYEKEE (reference sequence). This CDR3 is 13 amino acids long. The ends were cut back, 1 base at V and 3 bases at J, with 8 bases in the middle. Here the CDR3 reads CASSLSPDYEQYF. The CDR3 nucleotides are TGTGCCAGCAGCTTGTCTCCAGACTACGAGCAGTACTTC.

The sample holds a few counts of this clone. The chain links TRBV7-9 to TRBJ2-3, with TRBD2 matching 9 bases. Germline lookup yields CDR1 SEHNR and CDR2 FQNEAQ (reference sequence). This CDR3 is 14 amino acids long. The junction had 2 bases not matched to a gene; V was cut back by 3 bases and J by 4 bases. CDR3 nucleotides: TGTGCCAGCAGCTTTAGCGGGGGCGCAGATACGCAGTATTTT. This codes for CASSFSGGADTQYF.

This clone was counted a single time. V gene TRBV6-5 combines with J gene TRBJ1-2; possibly TRBD1 for D (6 bases). This CDR3 comprises 11 residues. Per the germline V gene, CDR1 is MNHEY and CDR2 is SVGAGI. V dropped 2 bases and J dropped 10 bases, with 8 bases sitting between them. The CDR3 reads CASSYGGLYTF. The CDR3 DNA reads TGTGCCAGCAGTTACGGGGGCCTCTACACCTTC.

CDR3 bases: TGTGCCAGTACCCCCCGGCGGGGCGGGGCCGGATCCGGCTACACCTTC. Protein sequence: CASTPRRGGAGSGYTF. The J gene is TRBJ1-2, the V gene TRBV19; D is possibly TRBD1 (5 bases). CDR1 is LNHDA, CDR2 SQIVND, per germline (reference sequence). The V end was cut by 7 bases, the J end by 8 bases, with 26 bases between. The CDR3 loop spans 16 amino acids.

Here the CDR3 reads CASSETGDHSYNEQFF. CDR3 nucleotide sequence: TGTGCCAGCAGCGAAACGGGGGATCACTCCTACAATGAGCAGTTCTTC. The chain joins TRBV6-1 to TRBJ2-1; the D gene is possibly TRBD2 (6 bases). Per the germline V gene, CDR1 is MNHNS and CDR2 is SASEGT. The V end was cut by 6 bases, the J end by 0 bases, with 15 bases between. This CDR3 comprises 16 residues.

The chain recombines TRBV5-1 with TRBJ2-1; TRBD2 aligns across 8 bases. V lost 6 bases to trimming and J lost 0 bases; unmatched junction nucleotides: 14. There are 18 residues in the CDR3. Germline V gives CDR1 SGHRS, CDR2 YFSETQ. Here the CDR3 reads CASKLGIAGRSSYNEQFF. In nucleotides, the CDR3 is TGCGCCAGCAAATTAGGAATAGCGGGGCGAAGCTCCTACAATGAGCAGTTCTTC. The full variable domain, its missing parts supplied by reference TRBV5-1 and TRBJ2-1, is KAGVTQTPRYLIKTRGQQVTLSCSPISGHRSVSWYQQTPGQGLQFLFEYFSETQRNKGNFPGRFSGRQFSNSRSEMNVSTLELGDSALYLCASKLGIAGRSSYNEQFFGPGTRLTVL.

This rearrangement joins TRBV19 to TRBJ1-5; D may be TRBD1 (5 bases). V lost 9 bases to trimming and J lost 8 bases, with 14 bases between them. The CDR3 covers 12 residues. Per the germline V gene, CDR1 is LNHDA and CDR2 is SQIVND (reference sequence). DNA of the CDR3: TGTGCCAGCACGGGGGAGGGAAAGCCCCAGCATTTT. Protein: CASTGEGKPQHF.

The rearrangement links TRBV3-1 (or the pseudogene TRBV3-2) to TRBJ1-2; D not certain. Trimming took off 3 bases at V and 5 bases at J, with 10 bases between the two ends. Germline-derived CDR1 and CDR2 are LGHDT and YNNKEL (reference sequence). The CDR3 runs to 13 residues. CDR3 sequence reads: CASSHWREYGYTF. CDR3 coding DNA: TGTGCCAGCAGCCATTGGCGGGAGTATGGCTACACCTTC.